This paragraph reports one T cell receptor (beta chain). Its antigen is not known. The CDR3 sequence is 17 residues long. Germline CDR1 and CDR2: MNHEY and SVGEGT. V shed 0 bases and J shed 4 bases, with 16 bases lying between them. Sequenced by immunoSEQ multiplex PCR; TCRdb stores in-frame clones only, minus some. The sample contains fewer than 200,000 clones, about 89% of which appear only once. The sample belongs to a study of T cell responses to AZD1222 COVID-19 vaccine. Study-level points and caveats: Clonal diversity was possibly underestimated, and the donors were mostly white British, with more females. A rise in Spike-specific TCR breadth and depth followed two AZD1222 doses. Nearly half of spike-specific TCRs reportedly go after variant regions that carry no mutations.

Specimen: peripheral blood, collected on day 0 of AZD1222 vaccination. The J gene is TRBJ1-5, the V gene TRBV6-2 or TRBV6-3; no clear D. The clonotype comes from an adult in good health. CDR3 residues: CASSYSRRRRANQPQHF. CDR3 DNA: TGTGCCAGCAGTTACTCGAGAAGGAGGAGGGCAAATCAGCCCCAGCATTTT.